Listed below are T cell receptor beta chains from one sample, sequenced in a study of cytomegalovirus exposure and HLA in healthy donors. Profiled with immunoSEQ multiplex PCR; TCRdb holds only in-frame clones, not every one. The profile shows around 95,000 clones, 65% to 90% of them singletons. Sequenced sample: PBMCs. These receptors all come from a young man in good health and CMV-seropositive. CDR3s include the opening cysteine and the closing phenylalanine or tryptophan. The D gene is left open where the match is weak. The listing skips clone size in some rows; elsewhere it reads once, few, many or a size class.

v_gene	d_gene	abundance	j_gene	CDR3nt	CDR3aa
TRBV7-9	TRBD2	.	TRBJ2-3	TGTGCCAGCAGCTTAGCGGGGAGGGCATCCACAGATACGCAGTATTTT	CASSLAGRASTDTQYF
TRBV7-9	TRBD1	.	TRBJ2-4	TGTGCCAGCAGCGACGACAGGGGGGGAACCAAAAACATTCAGTACTTC	CASSDDRGGTKNIQYF
TRBV7-9	TRBD1	.	TRBJ2-7	TGTGCCAGCAGCCCGAAGGGGGCCGGGCCCTACGAGCAGTACTTC	CASSPKGAGPYEQYF
TRBV5-1	.	.	TRBJ2-7	TGCGCCAGCAGCCCAGGCTCAGTGGGTGCCTACGAGCAGTACTTC	CASSPGSVGAYEQYF
TRBV7-8	TRBD2	.	TRBJ2-1	TGTGCCAGCAGCGTTAGCGGGCGCTCCTACAATGAGCAGTTCTTC	CASSVSGRSYNEQFF
TRBV10-2	.	.	TRBJ2-5	TGCGCCAGCAGAGCGAATAGGGAGACCCAGTACTTC	CASRANRETQYF
TRBV7-8	.	.	TRBJ1-1	TGTGCCAGCAGCTTATCAGGAAACAAGAACACTGAAGCTTTCTTT	CASSLSGNKNTEAFF
TRBV28	.	.	TRBJ2-5	TGTGCCAGCAGCCCGGGAGAGACCCAGTACTTC	CASSPGETQYF
TRBV6-5	.	few	TRBJ1-5	TGTGCCAGCAGTTACAACGGGGGAGATCAGCCCCAGCATTTT	CASSYNGGDQPQHF
TRBV28	TRBD1	.	TRBJ1-6	TGTGCCAGCAGTCTCCCAGGGACAGGCTCTACCCAAAATTCACCCCTCCACTTT	CASSLPGTGSTQNSPLHF
TRBV18	TRBD2	.	TRBJ2-3	TGTGCCAGCTCCTGGACTAGCGGGGTAATATCTAGCACAGATACGCAGTATTTT	CASSWTSGVISSTDTQYF
TRBV5-1	.	.	TRBJ2-7	TGCGCCAGCAGCTTAACTCAGGGCCCACTCTCCTACGAGCAGTACTTC	CASSLTQGPLSYEQYF
TRBV23-1	TRBD1	.	TRBJ2-5	TGCGCCAGCAGTCAATCGAGCCAGGGGGCCCAAGAGACCCAGTACTTC	CASSQSSQGAQETQYF
TRBV6-6	TRBD2	.	TRBJ2-5	TGTGCCAGCAGTTACCACGGGACTAGCGGGAGCGAGGAGCAGTACTTC	CASSYHGTSGSEEQYF
TRBV29-1	TRBD1	.	TRBJ1-2	TGCAGCGTCCGGACAGGGGAGGGCTATGGCTACACCTTC	CSVRTGEGYGYTF
TRBV30	TRBD2	.	TRBJ2-7	TGTGCCTGGAGTGTAGGTAGCGGGAGCTACGAGCAGTACTTC	CAWSVGSGSYEQYF
TRBV28	TRBD1	.	TRBJ2-2	TGTGCCTGCAGACAGGGTCGGGGGGAGCTGTTTTTT	CACRQGRGELFF
TRBV5-6	TRBD2	.	TRBJ2-1	TGTGCCAGCAGCTTCGCGATAGGGACTAGCGGGAGGGGGTATGAGCAGTTCTTC	CASSFAIGTSGRGYEQFF
TRBV10-3	TRBD2	once	TRBJ2-3	TGTGCCATCAGCACCGGGACTAGCGGGAATACGCAGTATTTT	CAISTGTSGNTQYF
TRBV7-8	.	.	TRBJ1-1	TGTGCCAGCAGCTTGCTTTATCGGAGCGCTGAAGCTTTCTTT	CASSLLYRSAEAFF
TRBV6-5	TRBD2	few	TRBJ2-1	TGTGCCAGCAGTTACCGCCTAGCGGGAGGGCTTGAGCAGTTCTTC	CASSYRLAGGLEQFF
TRBV5-6	TRBD2	.	TRBJ2-7	TGTGCCAGCAGCTTGGCCGGGGGGGGAGAGTACGAGCAGTACTTC	CASSLAGGGEYEQYF
TRBV21-1	.	once	TRBJ2-1	TGTGCCAGCAGACCACCCCGGGCGGGGTCCTACAATGAGCAGTTCTTC	CASRPPRAGSYNEQFF
TRBV7-9	.	.	TRBJ2-3	TGTTCCAGCAGCGTAAGCACAGATACGCAGTATTTT	CSSSVSTDTQYF
TRBV27	.	.	TRBJ2-4	TGTGCCAGCAATCGAGACTTAGCCAAAAACATTCAGTACTTC	CASNRDLAKNIQYF
TRBV6-1	TRBD1	.	TRBJ1-5	TGTGCCAGCAGTGACGACAGGGCGCAAGATAGCAATCAGCCCCAGCATTTT	CASSDDRAQDSNQPQHF
TRBV18	TRBD2	.	TRBJ2-7	TGTGCCAGCTCACCACCGGGACTAGCGGGAGCGGAGGAGCAGTACTTC	CASSPPGLAGAEEQYF
TRBV10-1	TRBD1	.	TRBJ2-5	TGCGCCAGCAGTCAAACAGGGGGCGCGTCAGAGACCCAGTACTTC	CASSQTGGASETQYF
TRBV6-1	.	once	TRBJ2-6	TGTGCCAGCAGGACAACCGGGGCCAACGTCCTGACTTTC	CASRTTGANVLTF
TRBV5-1	TRBD2	.	TRBJ2-3	TGCGCCAGCAGCCCACGCTGGGTAGCGGGAACAGATACGCAGTATTTT	CASSPRWVAGTDTQYF
TRBV20-1	.	.	TRBJ2-7	TGCAGTGCATCATCCCACTACGAGCAGTACTTC	CSASSHYEQYF
TRBV28	TRBD1	.	TRBJ2-5	TGTGCCAGCAGTGGGGGACAGGAGACCCAGTACTTC	CASSGGQETQYF
TRBV9	TRBD2	.	TRBJ2-7	TGTGCCAGCAGCCCTACTAGCGGGAGGCACTACGAGCAGTACTTC	CASSPTSGRHYEQYF
TRBV5-1	TRBD2	.	TRBJ2-3	TGCGCCAGCAGCCTATTAACTAGCGGGAGTTCAGATACGCAGTATTTT	CASSLLTSGSSDTQYF
TRBV30	TRBD1	few	TRBJ1-1	TGTGCCTGGAGTACCCGGACAGGGGGCACTGAAGCTTTCTTT	CAWSTRTGGTEAFF
TRBV7-2	.	.	TRBJ1-3	TGTGCCAGCAGCTTGGGCCCGGTCTCTGGAAACACCATATATTTT	CASSLGPVSGNTIYF
TRBV10-3	.	.	TRBJ1-5	TGTGCCATCAGTGAAGGGGGGGCCAACAATCAGCCCCAGCATTTT	CAISEGGANNQPQHF
TRBV7-2	.	.	TRBJ2-5	TGTGCCAGCAGCTTATCCTCTGGGAGCTTCGAGACCCAGTACTTC	CASSLSSGSFETQYF
TRBV5-1	TRBD2	.	TRBJ2-1	TGCGCCAGCAGCCCTGGTGATGGAGCGGGAGGACGTAACAATGAGCAGTTCTTC	CASSPGDGAGGRNNEQFF
TRBV29-1	.	.	TRBJ2-1	TGCAGCGTCACACCCTGGACAGTCAGCTCCTACAATGAGCAGTTCTTC	CSVTPWTVSSYNEQFF
TRBV5-1	.	.	TRBJ2-7	TGCGCCAGCAGCTTGGCCGGTAGGACAGTATACGAGCAGTACTTC	CASSLAGRTVYEQYF
TRBV10-2	.	.	TRBJ2-2	TGCGCCAGCAGTGACGGCGGGGAGCTGTTTTTT	CASSDGGELFF
TRBV5-1	TRBD2	.	TRBJ2-1	TGCGCCAGCAGCAAAATTTCCGGCGGGAGTTCAAATGAGCAGTTCTTC	CASSKISGGSSNEQFF
TRBV27	TRBD1	.	TRBJ1-5	TGTGCCAGCAGTAATGAACCGGGACAGGGGGTCTGGCAGCCCCAGCATTTT	CASSNEPGQGVWQPQHF
TRBV7-2	.	.	TRBJ1-5	TGTGCCAGCAGCTTAGTTCTTATAAGCAATCAGCCCCAGCATTTT	CASSLVLISNQPQHF
TRBV7-9	TRBD2	.	TRBJ2-1	TGTGCCAGCAGCCTAGGGGGGACTAGCGGTTACAATGAGCAGTTCTTC	CASSLGGTSGYNEQFF
TRBV6-1	TRBD1	.	TRBJ1-5	TGTGCCAGCAGACCGGGACAGGGTGCAAATCAGCCCCAGCATTTT	CASRPGQGANQPQHF
TRBV5-4	.	few	TRBJ1-1	TGTGCCAGCAGCTTGGAGACAGTCAACACTGAAGCTTTCTTT	CASSLETVNTEAFF
TRBV5-1	.	once	TRBJ2-7	TGCGCCAGCAGCTTGGATCAGGGGCGCGTCCCATCCGACGAGCAGTACTTC	CASSLDQGRVPSDEQYF
TRBV11-3	TRBD1	.	TRBJ2-5	TGTGCCAGCAGTCGGACAGGCCAAGAGACCCAGTACTTC	CASSRTGQETQYF
TRBV11-3	.	.	TRBJ1-3	TGTGCCAGCAGCCCCGGATTGGGGGCCTCCTCTGGAAACACCATATATTTT	CASSPGLGASSGNTIYF
TRBV4-3	.	few	TRBJ1-1	TGCGCCAGCAGCCAAGAAAGCGGGGAAGCTTTCTTT	CASSQESGEAFF
TRBV7-6	TRBD1	.	TRBJ1-1	TGTGCCAGCAGCTCGGGACAGCTGGGGACTGAAGCTTTCTTT	CASSSGQLGTEAFF